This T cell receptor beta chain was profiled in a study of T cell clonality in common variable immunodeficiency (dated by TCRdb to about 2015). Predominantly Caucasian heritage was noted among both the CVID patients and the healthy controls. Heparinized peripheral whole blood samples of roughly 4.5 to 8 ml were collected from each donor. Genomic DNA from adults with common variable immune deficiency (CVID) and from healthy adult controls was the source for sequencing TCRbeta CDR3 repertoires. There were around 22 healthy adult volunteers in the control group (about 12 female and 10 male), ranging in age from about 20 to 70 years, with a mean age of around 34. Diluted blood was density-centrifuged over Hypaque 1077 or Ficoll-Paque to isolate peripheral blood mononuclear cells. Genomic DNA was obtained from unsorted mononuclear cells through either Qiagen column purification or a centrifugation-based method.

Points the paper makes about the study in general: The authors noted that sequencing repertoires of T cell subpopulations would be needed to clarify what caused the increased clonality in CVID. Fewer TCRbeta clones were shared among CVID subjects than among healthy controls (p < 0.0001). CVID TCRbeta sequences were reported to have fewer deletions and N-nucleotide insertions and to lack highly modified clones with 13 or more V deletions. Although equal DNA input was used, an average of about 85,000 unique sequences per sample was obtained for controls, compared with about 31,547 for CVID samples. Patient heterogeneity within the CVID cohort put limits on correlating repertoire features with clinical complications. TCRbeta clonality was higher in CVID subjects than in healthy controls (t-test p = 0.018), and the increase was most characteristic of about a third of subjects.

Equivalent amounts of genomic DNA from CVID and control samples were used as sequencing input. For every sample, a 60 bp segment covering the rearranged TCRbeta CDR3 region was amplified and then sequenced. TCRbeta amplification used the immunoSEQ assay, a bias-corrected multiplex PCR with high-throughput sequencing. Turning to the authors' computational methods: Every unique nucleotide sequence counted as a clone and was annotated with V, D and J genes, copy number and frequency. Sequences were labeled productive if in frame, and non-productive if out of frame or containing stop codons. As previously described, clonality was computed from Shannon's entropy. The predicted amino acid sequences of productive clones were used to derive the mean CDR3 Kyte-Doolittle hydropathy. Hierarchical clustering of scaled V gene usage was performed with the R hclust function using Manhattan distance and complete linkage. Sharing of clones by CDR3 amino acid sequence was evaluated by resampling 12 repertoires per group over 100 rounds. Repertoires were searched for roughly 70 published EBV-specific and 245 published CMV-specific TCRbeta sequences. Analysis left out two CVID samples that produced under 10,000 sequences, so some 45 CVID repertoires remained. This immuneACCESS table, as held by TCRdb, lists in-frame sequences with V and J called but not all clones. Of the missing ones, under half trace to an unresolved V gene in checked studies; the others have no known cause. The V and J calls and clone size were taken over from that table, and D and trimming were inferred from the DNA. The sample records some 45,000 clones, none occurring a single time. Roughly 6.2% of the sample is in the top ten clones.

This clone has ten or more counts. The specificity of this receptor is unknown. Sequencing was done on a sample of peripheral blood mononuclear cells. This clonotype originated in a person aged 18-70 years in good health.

The part of the CDR3 DNA that was read is TGCGCCAGCAGCTTCGGACTAGCCCTTTGGTCGAACATT. This codes for CASSFGLALWSNI. The whole CDR3 is CASSFGLALWSNIQYF. The V and J segments used are TRBV5-1 and TRBJ2-4; 8 bases in the junction line up with TRBD2. With the read ending 3 residues before the CDR3 end, the germline J gene is used to fill in that end. The germline V end is reduced by 2 bases and the J end by 7 bases; junction bases left unmatched: 11. The CDR3 runs 16 amino acids, cysteine and phenylalanine included. Shown are 39 bases from within the CDR3, in frame from base 1. The germline V gene specifies SGHRS as CDR1 and YFSETQ as CDR2.